This T cell receptor (beta chain) emerged from a study of blood T cells in healthy people across ages. Study conclusions and caveats: Not knowing donor CMV status may have confounded expanded clonotype changes. Strong correlation linked observed beta diversity and percent naive T cells.

Together with a sample-barcoded 5' primer, a J-beta primer mix was included in a second PCR lasting about 7 to 11 cycles. From the 5' RACE reads, TCRdb called clonotypes with MiXCR, one entry per CDR3 protein. The sample has 650,000 to 1,000,000 distinct CDR3 sequences, about half seen once. As to this clonotype: Its cognate antigen is unknown.

This TCR derives from a man older than 75 in good health. The sample consisted of blood.

The CDR3 reads CASSPTTGTLSTDTQYF. CDR3 coding DNA: TGTGCCAGCAGCCCTACTACAGGTACCCTAAGCACAGATACGCAGTATTTT. The chain couples TRBV12-3 or TRBV12-4 to TRBJ2-3; D may be TRBD1 (5 bases). Trimming stripped 6 bases from V and 0 bases from J, with 19 bases between. The CDR3 totals 17 residues.